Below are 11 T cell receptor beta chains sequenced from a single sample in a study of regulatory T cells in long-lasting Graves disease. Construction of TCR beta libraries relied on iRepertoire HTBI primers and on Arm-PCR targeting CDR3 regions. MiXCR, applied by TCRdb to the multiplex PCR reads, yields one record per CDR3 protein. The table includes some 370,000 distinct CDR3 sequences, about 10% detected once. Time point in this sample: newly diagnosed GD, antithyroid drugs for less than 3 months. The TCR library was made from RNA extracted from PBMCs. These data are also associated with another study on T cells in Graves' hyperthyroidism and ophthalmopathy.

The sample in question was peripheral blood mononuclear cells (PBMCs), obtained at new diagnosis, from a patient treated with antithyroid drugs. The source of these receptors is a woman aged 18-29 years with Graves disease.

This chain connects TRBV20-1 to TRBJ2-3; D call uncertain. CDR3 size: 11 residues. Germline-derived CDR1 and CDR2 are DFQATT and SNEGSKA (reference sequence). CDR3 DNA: TGCGTTGGATCTAACACAGATACGCAGTATTTT. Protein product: CVGSNTDTQYF.

This CDR3 reads CASSFRTSGRERDEQFF. The DNA for the CDR3 is TGTGCCAGCAGCTTCCGGACTAGCGGGAGAGAACGAGATGAGCAGTTCTTC. This rearrangement joins TRBV7-6 to TRBJ2-1; TRBD2 matches 13 bases. Per the germline V gene, CDR1 is SGHVS and CDR2 is FNYEAQ. The CDR3 has 17 amino acids. The trim removed 3 bases at V and 8 bases at J, leaving 10 bases unmatched.

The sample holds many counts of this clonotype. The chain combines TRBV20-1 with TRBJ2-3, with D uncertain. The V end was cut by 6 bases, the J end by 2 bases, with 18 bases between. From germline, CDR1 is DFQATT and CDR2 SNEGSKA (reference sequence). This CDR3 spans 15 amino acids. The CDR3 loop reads CSASATHPFTDTQYF. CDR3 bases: TGCAGTGCCTCGGCCACTCATCCATTCACAGATACGCAGTATTTT.

The CDR3 sequence is CASSEQGAYGNTIYF. Here the CDR3 DNA reads TGTGCCAGCAGCGAACAGGGGGCGTACGGAAACACCATATATTTT. The V gene is TRBV7-9, the J gene TRBJ1-3; 9 bases fit TRBD1. This CDR3 region has 15 residues. V lost 5 bases and J lost 4; bases outside the gene matches: 6. CDR1 is SEHNR and CDR2 is FQNEAQ in the germline V gene (reference sequence). Full variable domain (missing parts from reference TRBV7-9 and TRBJ1-3): DTGVSQNPRHKITKRGQNVTFRCDPISEHNRLYWYRQTLGQGPEFLTYFQNEAQLEKSRLLSDRFSAERPKGSFSTLEIQRTEQGDSAMYLCASSEQGAYGNTIYFGEGSWLTVV.

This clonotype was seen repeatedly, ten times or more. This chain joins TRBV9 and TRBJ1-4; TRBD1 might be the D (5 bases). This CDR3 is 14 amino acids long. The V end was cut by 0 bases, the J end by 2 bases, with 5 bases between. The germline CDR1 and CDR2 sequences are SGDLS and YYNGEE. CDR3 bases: TGTGCCAGCAGCGTAGAGGGGACTAATGAAAAACTGTTTTTT. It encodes CASSVEGTNEKLFF.

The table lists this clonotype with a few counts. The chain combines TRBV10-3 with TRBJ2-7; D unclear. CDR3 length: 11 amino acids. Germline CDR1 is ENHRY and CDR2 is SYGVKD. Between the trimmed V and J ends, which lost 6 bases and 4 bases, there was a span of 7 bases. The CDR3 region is CAIREGYEQYV. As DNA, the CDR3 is TGTGCCATCAGGGAAGGTTACGAGCAGTACGTC.

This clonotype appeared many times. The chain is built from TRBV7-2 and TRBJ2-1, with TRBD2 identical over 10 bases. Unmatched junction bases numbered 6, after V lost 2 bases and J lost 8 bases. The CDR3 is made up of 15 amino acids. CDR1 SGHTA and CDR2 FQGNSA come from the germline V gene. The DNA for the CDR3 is TGTGCCAGCAGCTTACTAGCGGGGGTAATCGATGAGCAGTTCTTC. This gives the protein CASSLLAGVIDEQFF.

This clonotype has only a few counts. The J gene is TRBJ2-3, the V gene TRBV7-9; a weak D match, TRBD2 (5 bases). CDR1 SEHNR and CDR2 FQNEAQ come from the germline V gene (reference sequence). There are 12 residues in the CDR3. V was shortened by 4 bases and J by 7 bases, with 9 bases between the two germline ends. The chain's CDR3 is CASSWYGNTQYF. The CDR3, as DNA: TGTGCCAGCAGCTGGTACGGGAATACGCAGTATTTT.

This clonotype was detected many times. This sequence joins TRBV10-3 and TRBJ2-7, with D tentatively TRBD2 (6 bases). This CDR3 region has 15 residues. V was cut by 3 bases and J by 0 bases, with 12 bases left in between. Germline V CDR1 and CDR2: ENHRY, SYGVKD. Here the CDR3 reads CAISDPSGGSYEQYF. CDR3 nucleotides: TGTGCCATCAGTGACCCCTCCGGGGGCTCCTACGAGCAGTACTTC.

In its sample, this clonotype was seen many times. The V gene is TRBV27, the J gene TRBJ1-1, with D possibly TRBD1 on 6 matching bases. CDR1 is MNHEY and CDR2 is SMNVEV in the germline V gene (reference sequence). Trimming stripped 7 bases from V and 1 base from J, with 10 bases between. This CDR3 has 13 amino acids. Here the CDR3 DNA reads TGTGCCAGCACGGGCAGGGGGAACACTGAAGCTTTCTTT. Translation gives CASTGRGNTEAFF.

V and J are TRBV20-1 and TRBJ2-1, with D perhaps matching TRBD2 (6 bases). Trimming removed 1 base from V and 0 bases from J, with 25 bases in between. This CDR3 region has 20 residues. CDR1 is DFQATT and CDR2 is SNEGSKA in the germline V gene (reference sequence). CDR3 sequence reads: CSARGVPGLTSSSSYNEQFF. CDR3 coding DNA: TGCAGTGCTAGAGGGGTCCCGGGACTGACGAGTTCCAGCTCCTACAATGAGCAGTTCTTC.